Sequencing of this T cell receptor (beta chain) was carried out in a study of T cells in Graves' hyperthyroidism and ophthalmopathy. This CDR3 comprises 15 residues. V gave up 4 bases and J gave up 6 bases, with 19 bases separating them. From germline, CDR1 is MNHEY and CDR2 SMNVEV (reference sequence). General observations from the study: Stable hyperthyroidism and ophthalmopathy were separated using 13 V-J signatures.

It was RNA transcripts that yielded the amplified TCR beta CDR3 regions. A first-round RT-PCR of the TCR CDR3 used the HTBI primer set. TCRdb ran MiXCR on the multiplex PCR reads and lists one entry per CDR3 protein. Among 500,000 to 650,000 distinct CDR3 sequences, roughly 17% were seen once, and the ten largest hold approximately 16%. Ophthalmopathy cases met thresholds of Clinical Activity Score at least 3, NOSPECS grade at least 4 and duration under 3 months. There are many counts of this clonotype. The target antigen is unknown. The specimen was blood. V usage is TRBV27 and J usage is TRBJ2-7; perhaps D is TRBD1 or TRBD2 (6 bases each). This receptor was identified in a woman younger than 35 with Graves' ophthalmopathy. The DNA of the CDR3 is TGTGCCAGCAGTTCCCCCAACGATGGGGGGCTCGAGCAGTACTTC. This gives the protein CASSSPNDGGLEQYF.